The 11 T cell receptor beta chains in this list originate from one sample, sequenced in a study of blood T cells in healthy people across ages (dated by TCRdb to the mid-2010s). Library creation used 5' RACE. The data were produced on an Illumina HiSeq 2500. The second PCR ran for roughly 7 to 12 cycles and used a J-beta primer mix along with a sample-barcoded 5' primer. The public reads were run again by TCRdb, first through fastp at Q25 and then through MiXCR, and only productive beta chains were kept. Merged by CDR3 protein, the rows form single entries marked with the most common genes and DNA. The sample contains 750,000 or so distinct CDR3 sequences, 20% to 25% of them found a single time. Jointly, the top ten make up 9% to 9.5% of the sample. This same sample was also part of a study on T cells of mothers and their children.

Source material: blood. The receptor set was obtained from a boy between 5 and 17 years old in good health.

In its sample, this clonotype was seen a few times. J is TRBJ1-5 and V is TRBV12-3 or TRBV12-4; D possibly corresponds to TRBD1 (5 bases). The CDR3 is 15 amino acids. V dropped 2 bases and J dropped 7 bases, with 15 bases sitting between them. In DNA form, the CDR3 reads TGTGCCAGCAGTTTATTTGGGCAGGGATACCAGCCCCAGCATTTT. It codes for CASSLFGQGYQPQHF.

Details on this clonotype: The missing conserved phenylalanine or tryptophan at the end of this CDR3 makes a read error likely. The gene calls are TRBV4-1 and TRBJ2-7; possibly TRBD2 for D (6 bases). Germline V CDR1 and CDR2: MGHRA, YSYEKL. V lost 1 base and J 1 base, leaving 11 bases between the germline ends. CDR3 length equals 15 residues. The CDR3 loop reads CASSQVPGASYEQYL. CDR3 bases: TGCGCCAGCAGCCAAGTTCCGGGAGCGTCCTACGAGCAGTACCTC.

The chain carries TRBV4-1 and TRBJ1-4, with D possibly being TRBD1 (6 bases). Trimming left V 2 bases short and J 8 bases short, with 21 bases between. Germline CDR1 is MGHRA and CDR2 is YSYEKL. The CDR3 runs to 17 residues. CDR3 loop: CASSQSYLQGRREKLFF. CDR3 bases: TGCGCCAGCAGCCAAAGTTACCTACAGGGTCGACGGGAAAAACTGTTTTTT.

The chain carries TRBV12-3 or TRBV12-4 and TRBJ2-5, with 9 bases identical to TRBD1. The DNA end is more similar to TRBJ2-1, so the J call may be wrong. This CDR3 region has 16 residues. The CDR3 here is CASSLGGQGIMDEQFF. The DNA for the CDR3 is TGTGCCAGCAGTTTAGGGGGACAGGGTATAATGGATGAGCAGTTCTTC.

The chain has TRBV5-1 and TRBJ2-2; 7 bases map to TRBD1. In germline, CDR1 is SGHRS, CDR2 YFSETQ. CDR3 length equals 15 residues. The J segment lost 6 bases and the V segment lost 3 bases, leaving 8 bases of the junction unmatched. CDR3 sequence: CASSSRQGLSGELFF. The DNA of the CDR3 is TGCGCCAGCAGCTCGCGACAGGGTTTGTCCGGGGAGCTGTTTTTT.

The V gene is TRBV6-1, the J gene TRBJ2-5, with TRBD2 matching over 13 bases. The J call may be in error: the DNA end matches TRBJ2-7 better. The CDR3 spans 16 residues. CDR1 is MNHNS and CDR2 is SASEGT in the germline V gene. The CDR3 DNA reads TGTGCCAGCAGTCCCAAACTAGCGGGGGGGAACTACGAGCAGTACTTC. Its translation is CASSPKLAGGNYEQYF.

This clonotype has only a few counts. J is TRBJ2-5 and V is TRBV6-5; TRBD1 might be the D (6 bases). The CDR3 length is 14 residues. With 6 bases removed from V and 5 bases from J, the gap between germline ends came to 16 bases. Per germline, CDR1 MNHEY and CDR2 SVGAGI. The CDR3: CASSYRGQPETQYF. The CDR3 DNA reads as TGTGCCAGCAGCTACCGGGGACAACCGGAGACCCAGTACTTC.

V gene TRBV10-3 combines with J gene TRBJ2-1; unclear D gene. Judging by the DNA end, TRBJ2-7 fits better; the J call may be wrong. The CDR3 length is 12 residues. CDR1 and CDR2 (germline): ENHRY, SYGVKD. The CDR3 nucleotides read TGTGCCATCAGTGAGTCTAAAGGCGAGCAGTACTTC. Translation gives CAISESKGEQYF.

V is TRBV2 and J is TRBJ2-3; D gene unclear. V lost 7 bases and J lost 4, with 9 bases in between. The CDR3 is 12 amino acids. Germline lookup yields CDR1 SNHLY and CDR2 FYNNEI. Here the CDR3 reads CASTSSSDTQYF. The CDR3 nucleotides read TGTGCCAGCACATCCAGCTCAGATACGCAGTATTTT.

V and J are TRBV9 and TRBJ2-1; 9 bases agree with TRBD1. Germline V CDR1 and CDR2: SGDLS, YYNGEE. The CDR3 spans 16 residues. Trimming at V came to 3 bases and at J to 4 bases, leaving 8 bases not matched to a gene. CDR3 DNA: TGTGCCAGCAGCGCCACCGGGACAGGGACATACAATGAGCAGTTCTTC. Protein sequence: CASSATGTGTYNEQFF.

This sequence joins TRBV5-8 and TRBJ2-3; D unclear. The CDR3 has 15 residues. Trimming removed 0 bases from V and 1 base from J, with 9 bases in between. CDR1 is SGHTS and CDR2 is YDEGEE in the germline V gene. The CDR3 region is CASSLETDRTDTQYF. The CDR3 region has the DNA TGTGCCAGCAGCTTGGAAACAGACCGCACAGATACGCAGTATTTT.